This T cell receptor (beta chain) was captured in a study of T-cell memory formation after mild COVID-19. General study results and limits: Contracting CD4+ clones sat mainly in CM and EM; CD8+ in EMRA. A subset of responding clones appeared in pre-infection memory, suggesting cross-reactive memory joined.

TCRdb processed the 5' RACE reads anew with MiXCR; each CDR3 protein has one entry. This table has nearly 110,000 distinct CDR3 sequences, 13% to 15% appearing once. The V end lost 3 bases, the J end lost 0 bases, and 6 bases lay between the germline ends. The V gene's germline CDR1 is LNHNV and CDR2 YYDKDF (reference sequence). The CDR3 has 14 amino acids. This clonotype was observed a handful of times. Its antigen is unidentified. This chain uses TRBV15 with TRBJ1-3; possibly TRBD1 for D (5 bases). Sequencing was carried out using PBMCs or a T cell subset sorted from them (not recorded which). The source is a man in his late teens or twenties who had mild COVID-19 (a few samples of this study predate the infection). Cell type and time point are not known. CDR3 protein: CATSSGTSGNTIYF. DNA for the CDR3: TGTGCCACCAGCAGTGGGACCTCTGGAAACACCATATATTTT.